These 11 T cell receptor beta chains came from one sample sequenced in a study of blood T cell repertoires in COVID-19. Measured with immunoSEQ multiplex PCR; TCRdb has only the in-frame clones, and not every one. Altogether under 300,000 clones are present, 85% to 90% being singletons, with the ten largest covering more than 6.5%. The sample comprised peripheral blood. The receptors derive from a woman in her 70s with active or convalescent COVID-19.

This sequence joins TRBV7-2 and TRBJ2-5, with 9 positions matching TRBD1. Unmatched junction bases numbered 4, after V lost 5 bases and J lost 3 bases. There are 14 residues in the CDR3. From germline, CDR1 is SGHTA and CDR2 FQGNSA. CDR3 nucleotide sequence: TGTGCCAGCAGCCAGGGACAGGGTAAAGAGACCCAGTACTTC. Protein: CASSQGQGKETQYF.

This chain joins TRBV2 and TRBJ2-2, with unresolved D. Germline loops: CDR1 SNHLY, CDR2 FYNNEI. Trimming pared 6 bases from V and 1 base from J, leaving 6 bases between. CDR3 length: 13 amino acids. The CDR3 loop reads CASSRVNTGELFF. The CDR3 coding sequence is TGTGCCAGCAGCCGGGTGAACACCGGGGAGCTGTTTTTT.

CDR3 region: CASSSRTGAEAFF. CDR3 DNA sequence: TGTGCCAGCAGTTCCAGGACAGGGGCTGAAGCTTTCTTT. The rearrangement uses TRBV6-5 and TRBJ1-1; TRBD1 matches 9 bases. Germline V CDR1 and CDR2: MNHEY, SVGAGI. The CDR3 contains 13 residues. After removal of 4 bases from V and 6 bases from J, the junction contained 3 bases not matched to a gene.

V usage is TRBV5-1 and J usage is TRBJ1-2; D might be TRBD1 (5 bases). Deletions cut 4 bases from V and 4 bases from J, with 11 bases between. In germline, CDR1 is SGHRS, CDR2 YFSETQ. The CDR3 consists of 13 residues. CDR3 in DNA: TGCGCCAGCAGCCCAACGACAGCCTATGGCTACACCTTC. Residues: CASSPTTAYGYTF.

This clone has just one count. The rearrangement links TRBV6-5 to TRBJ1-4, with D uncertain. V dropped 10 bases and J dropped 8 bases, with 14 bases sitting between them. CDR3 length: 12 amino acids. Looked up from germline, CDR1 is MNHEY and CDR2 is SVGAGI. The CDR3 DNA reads TGTGCCATCTCACTTAATCGGGAAAAACTGTTTTTT. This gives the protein CAISLNREKLFF.

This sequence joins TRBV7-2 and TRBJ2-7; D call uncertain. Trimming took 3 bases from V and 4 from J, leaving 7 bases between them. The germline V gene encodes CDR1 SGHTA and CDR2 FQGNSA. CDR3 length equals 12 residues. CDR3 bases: TGTGCCAGCAGCTTTAGCAGTTACGAGCAGTACTTC. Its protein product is CASSFSSYEQYF.

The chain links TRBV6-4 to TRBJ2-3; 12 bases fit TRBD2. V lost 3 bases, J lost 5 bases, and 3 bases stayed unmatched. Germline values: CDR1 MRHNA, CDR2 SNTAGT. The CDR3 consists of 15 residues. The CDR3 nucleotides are TGTGCCAGCAGTGAAGAGACTAGCGGGGGAGATACGCAGTATTTT. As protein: CASSEETSGGDTQYF.

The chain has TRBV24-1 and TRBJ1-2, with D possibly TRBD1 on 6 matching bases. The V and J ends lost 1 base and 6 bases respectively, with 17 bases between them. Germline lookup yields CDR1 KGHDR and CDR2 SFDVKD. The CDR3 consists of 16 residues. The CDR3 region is CATSDFSGRGSHGYTF. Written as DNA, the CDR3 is TGTGCCACCAGTGATTTCAGCGGCAGGGGAAGTCATGGCTACACCTTC.

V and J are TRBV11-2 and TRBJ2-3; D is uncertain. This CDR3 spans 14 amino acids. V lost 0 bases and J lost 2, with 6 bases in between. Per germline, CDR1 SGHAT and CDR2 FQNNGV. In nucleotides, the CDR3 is TGTGCCAGCAGCTTAGACAGATACACAGATACGCAGTATTTT. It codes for CASSLDRYTDTQYF.

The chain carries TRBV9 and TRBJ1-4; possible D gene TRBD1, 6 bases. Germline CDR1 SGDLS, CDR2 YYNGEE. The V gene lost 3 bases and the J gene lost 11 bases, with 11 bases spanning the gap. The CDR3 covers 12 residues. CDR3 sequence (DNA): TGTGCCAGCAGCGCCCTACAGGGCAAACTGTTTTTT. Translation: CASSALQGKLFF.

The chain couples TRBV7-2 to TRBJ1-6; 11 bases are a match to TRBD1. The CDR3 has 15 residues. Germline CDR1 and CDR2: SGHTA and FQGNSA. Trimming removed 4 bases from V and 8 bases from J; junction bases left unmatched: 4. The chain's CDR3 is CASSWTGGADSPLHF. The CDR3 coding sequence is TGTGCCAGCAGCTGGACAGGGGGCGCTGATTCACCCCTCCACTTT.